Listed below are T cell receptor beta chains from one sample, sequenced in a study of cytomegalovirus exposure and HLA in healthy donors. This table comes from immunoSEQ multiplex PCR, and its TCRdb copy is limited to in-frame clones, with some not included. The data contain roughly 150,000 clones, approximately 82% of them singletons. The specimen sequenced was PBMCs. Receptors originate from a male donor in good health and CMV-seronegative. CDR3s include the opening cysteine and the closing phenylalanine or tryptophan. Fields, in order: V gene, J gene, clone size, D gene, CDR3 protein, CDR3 DNA. A D gene is named only where the DNA matches it firmly. Clone size appears in some rows only: once, few, many, or a class for an expanded clone.

TRBV4-2	TRBJ1-5	few	TRBD1	CASSQQSLPTGNQPQHF	TGTGCCAGCAGCCAACAAAGCCTTCCGACAGGGAATCAGCCCCAGCATTTT
TRBV2	TRBJ2-7	NA	NA	CASVDRRETYEQYF	TGTGCCAGCGTAGACAGGCGAGAGACCTACGAGCAGTACTTC
TRBV7-9	TRBJ1-5	NA	TRBD1	CASSLGGTGGQPQHF	TGTGCCAGCAGCTTAGGGGGGACAGGGGGTCAGCCCCAGCATTTT
TRBV28	TRBJ1-2	NA	NA	CASSPGRAVDGYTF	TGTGCCAGCAGCCCGGGCAGGGCGGTCGATGGCTACACCTTC
TRBV29-1	TRBJ2-3	NA	NA	CSVEGGMDTQYF	TGCAGCGTTGAAGGAGGAATGGATACGCAGTATTTT
TRBV7-8	TRBJ2-3	NA	NA	CASSKLYTDTQYF	TGTGCCAGCAGCAAACTTTACACAGATACGCAGTATTTT
TRBV5-6	TRBJ1-6	NA	NA	CASSDTVYNSPLHF	TGTGCCAGCAGCGATACAGTGTATAATTCACCCCTCCACTTT
TRBV5-1	TRBJ2-1	NA	TRBD2	CASSPRTSGYNEQFF	TGCGCCAGCAGCCCGAGGACTAGCGGCTACAATGAGCAGTTCTTC
TRBV4-3	TRBJ1-1	NA	TRBD1	CASRESGTENTEAFF	TGCGCCAGCAGGGAATCCGGGACAGAGAACACTGAAGCTTTCTTT
TRBV7-2	TRBJ2-7	NA	NA	CASSPNWEQYF	TGTGCCAGCAGCCCTAATTGGGAGCAGTACTTC
TRBV7-8	TRBJ2-1	NA	NA	CASSPDNEQFF	TGTGCCAGCAGCCCGGACAATGAGCAGTTCTTC
TRBV9	TRBJ1-6	NA	NA	CASSVGPGGQNSPLHF	TGTGCCAGCAGCGTAGGGCCGGGGGGCCAGAATTCACCCCTCCACTTT
TRBV7-8	TRBJ1-1	NA	TRBD1	CASSPLTGENTEAFF	TGTGCCAGCAGCCCCTTAACAGGGGAGAACACTGAAGCTTTCTTT
TRBV7-3	TRBJ1-1	NA	NA	CASSPTRDRGITEAFF	TGTGCCAGCAGCCCCACCCGAGATAGGGGGATCACTGAAGCTTTCTTT
TRBV7-2	TRBJ2-7	few	TRBD2	CASSLSSGSPYEQYF	TGTGCCAGCAGCTTAAGTAGCGGGAGCCCCTACGAGCAGTACTTC
TRBV11-2	TRBJ2-5	NA	TRBD2	CASSLGLAVETQYF	TGTGCCAGCAGCTTGGGACTAGCGGTGGAGACCCAGTACTTC
TRBV25-1	TRBJ2-1	NA	TRBD2	CASSAPRTSGSKVNEQFF	TGTGCCAGCAGTGCCCCCCGGACTAGCGGGAGTAAGGTGAATGAGCAGTTCTTC
TRBV25-1	TRBJ2-2	NA	NA	CASSESGYTGELFF	TGTGCCAGCAGTGAATCAGGGTACACCGGGGAGCTGTTTTTT
TRBV10-3	TRBJ2-7	once	NA	CAISESGGSYEQYF	TGTGCCATCAGTGAGTCGGGGGGCTCCTACGAGCAGTACTTC
TRBV2	TRBJ2-1	NA	TRBD1	CASSGDRGSYNEQFF	TGTGCCAGCAGTGGGGACAGGGGCTCCTACAATGAGCAGTTCTTC
TRBV11-1	TRBJ2-7	NA	TRBD2	CASSFQRGARSSYEQYF	TGTGCCAGCAGCTTCCAGCGGGGGGCAAGGAGCTCCTACGAGCAGTACTTC
TRBV5-4	TRBJ1-1	NA	NA	CASSLGAGNTEAFF	TGTGCCAGCAGCTTGGGGGCAGGGAACACTGAAGCTTTCTTT
TRBV11-2	TRBJ2-1	NA	TRBD2	CASSLGRTSGIGEQFF	TGTGCCAGCAGCTTAGGGAGGACTAGCGGGATCGGCGAGCAGTTCTTC
TRBV30	TRBJ1-2	NA	NA	CAWSEAGYGYTF	TGTGCCTGGAGTGAGGCAGGGTATGGCTACACCTTC
TRBV19	TRBJ2-3	NA	NA	CASSYGAADTQYF	TGTGCCAGTAGTTATGGGGCGGCAGATACGCAGTATTTT
TRBV30	TRBJ2-1	few	NA	CAWSVGSPGGEQFF	TGTGCCTGGAGTGTAGGGTCTCCCGGAGGTGAGCAGTTCTTC
TRBV29-1	TRBJ2-3	few	TRBD2	CSVIQTSGGFTDTQYF	TGCAGCGTTATTCAGACTAGCGGGGGATTCACAGATACGCAGTATTTT
TRBV7-6	TRBJ2-7	NA	TRBD2	CASSVGTGGRYEQYF	TGTGCCAGCAGCGTAGGAACGGGAGGGCGGTACGAGCAGTACTTC
TRBV29-1	TRBJ1-1	NA	NA	CSVVRGLGGTEAFF	TGCAGCGTTGTTCGAGGATTGGGGGGCACTGAAGCTTTCTTT
TRBV2	TRBJ2-1	NA	TRBD2	CASSEPPGTSGKDEQFF	TGTGCCAGCAGTGAACCGCCCGGGACTAGCGGGAAGGATGAGCAGTTCTTC
TRBV9	TRBJ2-7	few	TRBD2	CASSLGLAGGHEQYF	TGTGCCAGCAGCCTTGGACTAGCGGGAGGTCACGAGCAGTACTTC
TRBV2	TRBJ2-3	NA	NA	CASDPGVTDTQYF	TGTGCCAGCGACCCAGGGGTGACAGATACGCAGTATTTT
TRBV7-3	TRBJ2-3	few	TRBD2	CASSPTGGLAADTQYF	TGTGCCAGCAGCCCGACGGGGGGACTAGCGGCAGATACGCAGTATTTT
TRBV10-3	TRBJ2-5	NA	NA	CASSRTSEGETQYF	TGTGCCTCCTCCCGTACCTCCGAGGGAGAGACCCAGTACTTC
TRBV6-5	TRBJ2-1	NA	NA	CASSGGLLAEQFF	TGTGCCAGCAGCGGAGGCCTCTTAGCTGAGCAGTTCTTC
TRBV30	TRBJ2-3	NA	NA	CAWSESPGTQYF	TGTGCCTGGAGTGAGTCCCCGGGTACGCAGTATTTT
TRBV6-4	TRBJ1-5	NA	TRBD1	CASSEGTGGNQPQHF	TGTGCCAGCAGTGAGGGGACAGGGGGCAATCAGCCCCAGCATTTT
TRBV27	TRBJ1-5	once	TRBD1	CASSLGQGLSNQPQHF	TGTGCCAGCAGTTTGGGACAGGGCCTTAGCAATCAGCCCCAGCATTTT
TRBV7-3	TRBJ1-4	NA	NA	CASSLKEGRGEKLFF	TGTGCCAGCAGCTTAAAGGAGGGGCGAGGGGAAAAACTGTTTTTT
TRBV5-1	TRBJ1-4	NA	NA	CASSLGVSGEKLFF	TGCGCCAGCAGCTTGGGTGTATCGGGGGAAAAACTGTTTTTT
TRBV20-1	TRBJ1-1	NA	TRBD1	CSAADRAEAFF	TGCAGTGCTGCAGACAGGGCGGAAGCTTTCTTT
TRBV5-1	TRBJ2-7	NA	NA	CASSPRREAYEQYF	TGCGCCAGCAGCCCCCGCAGGGAGGCCTACGAGCAGTACTTC
TRBV27	TRBJ1-2	NA	NA	CASLPRGFRNYGYTF	TGTGCCAGCCTCCCGCGGGGTTTTAGGAACTATGGCTACACCTTC
TRBV6-5	TRBJ1-3	NA	NA	CASSYSQVSGNTIYF	TGTGCCAGCAGTTACTCGCAGGTATCTGGAAACACCATATATTTT
TRBV28	TRBJ2-5	NA	TRBD2	CASSSLAGGTGETQYF	TGTGCCAGCAGTTCCCTAGCGGGAGGGACAGGAGAGACCCAGTACTTC
TRBV9	TRBJ2-1	NA	NA	CASSVGAPSHEQFF	TGTGCCAGCAGCGTAGGGGCCCCCTCGCATGAGCAGTTCTTC
TRBV2	TRBJ1-1	once	TRBD1	CASSARTGDYTEAFF	TGTGCCAGCAGTGCCCGGACAGGGGACTACACTGAAGCTTTCTTT
TRBV2	TRBJ2-3	NA	NA	CASGRDKSTWDTQYF	TGTGCCAGCGGACGGGACAAAAGTACTTGGGATACGCAGTATTTT